This TCR beta chain derives from a study of post-analysis software for immune sequencing data. cDNA libraries of TCR beta carried unique molecular identifiers. The source material, roughly 0.9 to 11 million T cells, gave rise to roughly 500,000 cDNA molecules. TCRdb itself ran the PCR reads through MiXCR, one entry per CDR3 protein. The sample carries roughly 800,000 distinct CDR3 sequences, around 42% recorded once. General study results and limits: Compared with controls, patients had more of roughly 5 TRBV segments, including TRBV5-6, TRBV5-1 and TRBV20-1.

Concerning this clonotype itself: The antigen is not known.

V was cut by 8 bases and J by 3 bases, with 12 bases left in between. This CDR3 comprises 13 residues. Germline loops: CDR1 KGHDR, CDR2 SFDVKD. The chain recombines TRBV24-1 with TRBJ1-1; D unresolved. The material sequenced was blood. This clonotype originated in a girl aged 10 to 17 with multiple sclerosis. The DNA for the CDR3 is TGTGCCACCAATTTCAGAGGTCACACTGAAGCTTTCTTT. This encodes CATNFRGHTEAFF.